These 12 T cell receptor beta chains came from one sample sequenced in a study of cytomegalovirus exposure and HLA in healthy donors. The primer mix had 60 Vbeta and 13 Jbeta primers. Using immunoSEQ multiplex PCR, the repertoire was profiled, and TCRdb retains in-frame clones only, with some absent. The data show some 200,000 clones, about 70% seen once. The sequencing input was PBMCs. The receptors were gathered from a woman aged 30 to 39 in good health and CMV-seronegative.

The chain uses TRBV30 and TRBJ1-5, with 9 positions matching TRBD1. The CDR3 runs to 13 residues. Germline CDR1 and CDR2: GTSNPN and SVGIG (reference sequence). Trimming cost V 3 bases and J 4 bases; bases outside gene matches: 1. CDR3: CAWRTGGNQPQHF. CDR3 DNA sequence: TGTGCCTGGAGGACAGGGGGGAATCAGCCCCAGCATTTT.

V is TRBV7-2 and J is TRBJ2-7, with TRBD2 matching over 10 bases. With V trimmed by 5 bases and J by 7 bases, 17 bases remained unmatched. The CDR3 is 17 residues long. Per germline, CDR1 SGHTA and CDR2 FQGNSA. The DNA of the CDR3 is TGTGCCAGCAGCCCCCCCGAAGGTCTAGCGGGAGTAGGGGAGCAGTACTTC. Amino acids: CASSPPEGLAGVGEQYF.

CDR3 sequence: CASSLGRQSTDTQYF. For the CDR3, the DNA is TGTGCCAGCAGCTTAGGGCGACAGAGCACAGATACGCAGTATTTT. V usage is TRBV11-3 and J usage is TRBJ2-3; a possible D gene is TRBD1 (5 bases). Per germline, CDR1 SGHNT and CDR2 YENEEA. Between the trimmed V and J ends, which lost 1 base and 0 bases, there was a span of 8 bases. This CDR3 has 15 residues.

The V call is TRBV4-2, the J call TRBJ1-4, with TRBD1 matching 12 bases. The CDR3 spans 15 residues. The V segment lost 1 base and the J segment 8 bases; nucleotides outside the gene matches: 2. Looked up from germline, CDR1 is LGHNA and CDR2 is YNFKEQ. CDR3 DNA sequence: TGTGCCAGCAGCCAAGCAGGGACAGGGGGCGAAAAACTGTTTTTT. The encoded protein is CASSQAGTGGEKLFF.

This clone was seen only once. The chain joins TRBV4-1 to TRBJ2-3; D is possibly TRBD1 (6 bases). This CDR3 contains 17 residues. Per germline, CDR1 MGHRA and CDR2 YSYEKL. Between the trimmed V and J ends, which lost 5 bases and 0 bases, there was a span of 18 bases. The CDR3 sequence is CASSARRQALSTDTQYF. The CDR3 bases are TGCGCCAGCAGCGCCCGACGACAGGCCTTGAGCACAGATACGCAGTATTTT.

The rearrangement uses TRBV9 and TRBJ2-3; 11 bases are a match to TRBD2. The V and J ends lost 4 bases and 2 bases, in that order; junction bases with no gene match: 12. The CDR3 contains 18 residues. Germline V gene lookup returns CDR1 SGDLS and CDR2 YYNGEE. The DNA for the CDR3 is TGTGCCAGCAGCCCTACTAGCGGGAGAGGCGATATCACAGATACGCAGTATTTT. This translates into CASSPTSGRGDITDTQYF.

J is TRBJ1-1 and V is TRBV29-1; D uncertain. The germline CDR1 and CDR2 sequences are SQVTM and ANQGSEA. The CDR3 runs 14 residues. V shed 6 bases and J shed 6 bases, with 20 bases lying between them. CDR3 sequence: CSVHVAGAISEAFF. In DNA, the CDR3 is TGCAGCGTGCACGTGGCGGGAGCAATATCTGAAGCTTTCTTT.

The CDR3 coding sequence is TGCGCCAGCAGCCAAGGACAGGGGTCCTACGAGCAGTACTTC. Translated, it gives CASSQGQGSYEQYF. The chain is built from TRBV4-1 and TRBJ2-7; 8 bases align to TRBD1. Germline values: CDR1 MGHRA, CDR2 YSYEKL. The CDR3 spans 14 residues. Trimming removed 1 base from V and 1 base from J; junction bases left unmatched: 0.

This clone was observed a few times. V is TRBV28 and J is TRBJ2-3, with a possible D match to TRBD1 (5 bases). Germline values: CDR1 MDHEN, CDR2 SYDVKM. The CDR3 loop spans 14 amino acids. V was clipped by 7 bases and J by 2 bases, with 13 bases between them. The CDR3 protein is CASITTGTTDTQYF. The CDR3 region has the DNA TGTGCCAGCATAACTACAGGAACCACAGATACGCAGTATTTT.

The chain is built from TRBV4-1 and TRBJ2-1; 13 bases map to TRBD2. CDR3 length equals 19 residues. V lost 4 bases to trimming and J lost 5 bases; unmatched junction nucleotides: 14. Germline V gene sequence: CDR1 MGHRA, CDR2 YSYEKL. The CDR3 coding sequence is TGCGCCAGCAGCCCCTTTGGACTAGCGGGAGTTGGGTTAGACAATGAGCAGTTCTTC. Translated, it gives CASSPFGLAGVGLDNEQFF.

This chain connects TRBV19 to TRBJ2-1; 7 bases map to TRBD2. The J segment lost 3 bases and the V segment lost 10 bases, leaving 9 bases of the junction unmatched. CDR1 LNHDA and CDR2 SQIVND come from the germline V gene (reference sequence). The CDR3 consists of 14 residues. The CDR3 here is CAIGWGGSYNEQFF. The CDR3, as DNA: TGTGCCATCGGGTGGGGCGGGAGCTACAATGAGCAGTTCTTC. Together with reference TRBV19 and TRBJ2-1, the CDR3 gives the full variable domain: DGGITQSPKYLFRKEGQNVTLSCEQNLNHDAMYWYRQDPGQGLRLIYYSQIVNDFQKGDIAEGYSVSREKKESFPLTVTSAQKNPTAFYLCAIGWGGSYNEQFFGPGTRLTVL.

In this sample, this clone turned up once. This chain connects TRBV5-6 to TRBJ2-7; D not resolved. This CDR3 is built from 11 residues. V was pared by 2 bases and J by 6 bases, with 6 bases between. The germline V gene encodes CDR1 SGHDT and CDR2 YYEEEE. CDR3 residues: CASSFLSEQYF. The CDR3 bases are TGTGCCAGCAGCTTTCTTTCCGAGCAGTACTTC.